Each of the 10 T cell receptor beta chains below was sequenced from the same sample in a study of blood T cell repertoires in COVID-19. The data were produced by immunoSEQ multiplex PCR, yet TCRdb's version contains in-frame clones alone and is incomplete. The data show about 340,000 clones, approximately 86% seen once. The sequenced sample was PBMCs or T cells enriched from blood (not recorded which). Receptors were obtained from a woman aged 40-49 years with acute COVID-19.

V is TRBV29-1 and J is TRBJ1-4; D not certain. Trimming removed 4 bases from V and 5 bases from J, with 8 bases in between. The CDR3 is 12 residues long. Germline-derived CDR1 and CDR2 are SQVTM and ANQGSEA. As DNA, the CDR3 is TGCAGCGTTGGTCTTGCGAATGAAAAACTGTTTTTT. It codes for CSVGLANEKLFF.

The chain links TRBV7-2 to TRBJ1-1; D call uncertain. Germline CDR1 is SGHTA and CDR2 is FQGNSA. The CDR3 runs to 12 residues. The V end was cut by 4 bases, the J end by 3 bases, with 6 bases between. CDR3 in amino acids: CASSSRYTEAFF. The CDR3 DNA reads TGTGCCAGCAGCTCCAGGTACACTGAAGCTTTCTTT.

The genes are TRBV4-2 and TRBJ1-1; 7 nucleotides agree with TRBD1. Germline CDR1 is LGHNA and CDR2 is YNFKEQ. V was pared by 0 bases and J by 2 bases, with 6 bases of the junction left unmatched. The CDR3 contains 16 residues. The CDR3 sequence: CASSQDSDRENTEAFF. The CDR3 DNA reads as TGTGCCAGCAGCCAAGATAGTGACAGGGAAAACACTGAAGCTTTCTTT.

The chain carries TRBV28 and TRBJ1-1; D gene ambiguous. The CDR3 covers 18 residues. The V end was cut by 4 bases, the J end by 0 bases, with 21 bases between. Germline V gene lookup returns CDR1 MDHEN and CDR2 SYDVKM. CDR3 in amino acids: CASSSTPLEWAMNTEAFF. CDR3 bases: TGTGCCAGCAGTTCCACTCCCCTCGAATGGGCCATGAACACTGAAGCTTTCTTT. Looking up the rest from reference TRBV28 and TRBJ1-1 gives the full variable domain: DVKVTQSSRYLVKRTGEKVFLECVQDMDHENMFWYRQDPGLGLRLIYFSYDVKMKEKGDIPEGYSVSREKKERFSLILESASTNQTSMYLCASSSTPLEWAMNTEAFFGQGTRLTVV.

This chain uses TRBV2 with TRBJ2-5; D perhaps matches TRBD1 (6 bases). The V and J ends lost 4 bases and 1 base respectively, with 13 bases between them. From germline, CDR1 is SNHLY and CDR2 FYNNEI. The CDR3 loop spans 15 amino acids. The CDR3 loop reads CASSVGTLSQETQYF. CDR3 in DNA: TGTGCCAGCAGTGTCGGGACACTCAGCCAAGAGACCCAGTACTTC.

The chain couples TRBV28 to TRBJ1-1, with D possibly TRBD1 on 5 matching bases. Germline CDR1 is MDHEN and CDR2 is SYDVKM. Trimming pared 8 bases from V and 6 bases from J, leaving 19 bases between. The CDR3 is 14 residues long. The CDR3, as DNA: TGTGCCAGCCAAAGACAGAGTGAACTGTCTGAAGCTTTCTTT. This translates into CASQRQSELSEAFF.

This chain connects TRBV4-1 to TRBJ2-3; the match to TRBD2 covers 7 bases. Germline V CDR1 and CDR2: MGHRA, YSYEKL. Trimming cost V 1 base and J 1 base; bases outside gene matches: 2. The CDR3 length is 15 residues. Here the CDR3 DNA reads TGCGCCAGCAGCCAAGTAGGACTAGGCACAGATACGCAGTATTTT. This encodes CASSQVGLGTDTQYF.

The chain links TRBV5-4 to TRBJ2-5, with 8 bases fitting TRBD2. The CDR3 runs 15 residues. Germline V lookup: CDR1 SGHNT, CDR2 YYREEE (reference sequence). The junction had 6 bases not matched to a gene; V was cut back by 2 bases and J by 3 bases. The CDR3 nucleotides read TGTGCCAGCAGCTTCGGGCTAGCGGGTGAAGAGACCCAGTACTTC. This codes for CASSFGLAGEETQYF.

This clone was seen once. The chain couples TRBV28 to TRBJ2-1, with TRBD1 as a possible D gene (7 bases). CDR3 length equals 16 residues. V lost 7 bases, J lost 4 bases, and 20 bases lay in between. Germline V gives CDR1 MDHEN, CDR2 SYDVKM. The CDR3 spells CASIPAGQGGYNEQFF. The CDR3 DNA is TGTGCCAGCATTCCCGCCGGGCAGGGGGGATACAATGAGCAGTTCTTC.

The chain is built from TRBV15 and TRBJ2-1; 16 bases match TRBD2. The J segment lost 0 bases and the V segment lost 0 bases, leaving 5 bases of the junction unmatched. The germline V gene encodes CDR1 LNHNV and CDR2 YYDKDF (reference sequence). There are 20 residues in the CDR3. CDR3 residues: CATSREPGLAGGSSYNEQFF. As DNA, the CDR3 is TGTGCCACCAGCAGAGAACCGGGACTAGCGGGAGGGAGCTCCTACAATGAGCAGTTCTTC.